This TCR beta chain was obtained from a study of Ad26.COV2.S vaccination and SARS-CoV-2 variants. The wider study: Ad26.COV2.S given intramuscularly, once or twice 56 days apart. Whole-study results and caveats: The TCR-based breadth and depth measures might underestimate overall T cell responses.

The sample's treatment: some 19 received Ad26.COV2.S at low or high dose, single or two shots; a few received placebo; per-sample allocation not given. Sampling happened 63 days after the first vaccine or placebo injection. On this clone itself: The antigen remains undetermined.

Germline V lookup: CDR1 SGHRS, CDR2 YFSETQ. The V gene end was trimmed by 3 bases and the J gene end by 2 bases; junction bases not matched to a gene: 6. The length of the CDR3 is 15 residues. Only in-frame clones appear in the TCRdb table, and some are missing; sequencing was by immunoSEQ multiplex PCR. Among roughly 300,000 clones listed, 65% to 90% were seen once. This receptor was identified in a person between 18 and 65 years old who received the Ad26.COV2.S COVID-19 vaccine or a placebo. V gene TRBV5-1 combines with J gene TRBJ2-7; 9 bases are a match to TRBD2. Specimen: peripheral blood, collected in a trial of Ad26.COV2.S vaccine versus placebo. CDR3 region: CASSYTGTSTYEQYF. CDR3 nucleotide sequence: TGCGCCAGCAGCTACACCGGGACTAGCACCTACGAGCAGTACTTC.